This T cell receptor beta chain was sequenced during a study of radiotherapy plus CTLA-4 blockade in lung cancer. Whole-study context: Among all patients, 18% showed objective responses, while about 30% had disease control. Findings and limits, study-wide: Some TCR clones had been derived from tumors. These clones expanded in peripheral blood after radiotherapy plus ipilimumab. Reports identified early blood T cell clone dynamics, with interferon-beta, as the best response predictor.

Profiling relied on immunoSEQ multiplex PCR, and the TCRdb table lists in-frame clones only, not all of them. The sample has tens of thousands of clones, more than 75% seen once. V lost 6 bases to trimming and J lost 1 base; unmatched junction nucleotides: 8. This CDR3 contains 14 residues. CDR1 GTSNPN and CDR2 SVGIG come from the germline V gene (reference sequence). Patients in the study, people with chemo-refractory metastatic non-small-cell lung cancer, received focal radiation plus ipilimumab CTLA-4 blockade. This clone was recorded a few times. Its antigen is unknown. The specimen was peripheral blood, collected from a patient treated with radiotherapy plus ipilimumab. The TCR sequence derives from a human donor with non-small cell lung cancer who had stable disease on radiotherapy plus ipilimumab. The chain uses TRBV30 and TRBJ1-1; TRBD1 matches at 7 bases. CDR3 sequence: CACHQGGTNTEAFF. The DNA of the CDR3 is TGTGCCTGTCATCAGGGGGGTACGAACACTGAAGCTTTCTTT.